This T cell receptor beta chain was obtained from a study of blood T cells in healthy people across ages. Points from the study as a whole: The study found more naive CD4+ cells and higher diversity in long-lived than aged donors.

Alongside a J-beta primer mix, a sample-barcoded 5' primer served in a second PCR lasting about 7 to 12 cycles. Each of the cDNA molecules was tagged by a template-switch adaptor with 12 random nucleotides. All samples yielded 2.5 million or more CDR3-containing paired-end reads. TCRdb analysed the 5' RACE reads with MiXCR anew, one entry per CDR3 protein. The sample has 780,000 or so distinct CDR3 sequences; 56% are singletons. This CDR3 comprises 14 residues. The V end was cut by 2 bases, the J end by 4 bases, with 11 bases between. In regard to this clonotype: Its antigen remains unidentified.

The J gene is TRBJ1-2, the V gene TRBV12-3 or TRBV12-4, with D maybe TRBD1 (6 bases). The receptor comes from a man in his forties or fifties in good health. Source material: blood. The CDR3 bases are TGTGCCAGCAGTTTAAGGCCAGGGGTCTATGGCTACACCTTC. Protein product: CASSLRPGVYGYTF.